These 7 T cell receptor beta chains came from one sample sequenced in a study of T cells and Merkel cell carcinoma outcomes. Sequencing was performed with immunoSEQ multiplex PCR; in TCRdb, only in-frame clones are kept and a portion is missing. The sample holds about 2,000 clones, approximately 92% seen once. The sample consisted of tumor tissue from Merkel cell carcinoma. Source of these receptors: a human donor with Merkel cell carcinoma.

Of note for this clone: The junction departs from the called germline gene at one end, perhaps through a read error. The chain is built from TRBV7-8 and TRBJ1-2; tentative D call: TRBD1 (5 bases). This CDR3 is built from 14 residues. Germline assignment: CDR1 SGHVS and CDR2 FQNEAQ. CDR3 residues: CASSAAVGAYGYIF. Written as DNA, the CDR3 is TGTGCCAGCAGCGCCGCCGTAGGGGCCTATGGCTACATCTTC. Variable domain in full (rest from reference TRBV7-8 and TRBJ1-2): GAGVSQSPRYKVAKRGQDVALRCDPISGHVSLFWYQQALGQGPEFLTYFQNEAQLDKSGLPSDRFFAERPEGSVSTLKIQRTQQEDSAVYLCASSAAVGAYGYIFGSGTRLTVV.

This clone was seen just once. This chain joins TRBV6-1 and TRBJ1-4; 9 positions match TRBD1. Germline lookup yields CDR1 MNHNS and CDR2 SASEGT. The CDR3 consists of 13 residues. After removal of 4 bases from V and 8 bases from J, the junction contained 2 bases not matched to a gene. This CDR3 reads CASSVDRGEKLFF. The CDR3 bases are TGTGCCAGCAGTGTGGACAGGGGAGAAAAACTGTTTTTT.

This sequence joins TRBV19 and TRBJ2-2; 10 bases are a match to TRBD2. CDR1 and CDR2 (germline): LNHDA, SQIVND (reference sequence). The CDR3 has 20 residues. J lost 5 bases, V lost 5 bases, and 20 bases had no gene match. The chain's CDR3 is CASSPEGLAEGGRFTGELFF. The CDR3 bases are TGTGCCAGTAGTCCAGAAGGACTAGCGGAGGGCGGTAGGTTTACCGGGGAGCTGTTTTTT.

The chain joins TRBV30 to TRBJ1-5, with no clear D. The germline CDR1 and CDR2 sequences are GTSNPN and SVGIG (reference sequence). The CDR3 length is 14 residues. Trimming stripped 6 bases from V and 3 bases from J, with 15 bases between. CDR3 DNA: TGTGCCTGCCGAAACGGAGGGCCCAATCAGCCCCAGCATTTT. This gives the protein CACRNGGPNQPQHF. The entire variable domain, with the rest obtained from reference TRBV30 and TRBJ1-5, is as follows: SQTIHQWPATLVQPVGSPLSLECTVEGTSNPNLYWYRQAAGRGLQLLFYSVGIGQISSEVPQNLSASRPQDRQFILSSKKLLLSDSGFYLCACRNGGPNQPQHFGDGTRLSIL.

V gene TRBV19 combines with J gene TRBJ2-5, with TRBD2 matching over 9 bases. With 5 bases clipped from V and 5 bases from J, the junction kept 9 bases outside the gene matches. Germline loops: CDR1 LNHDA, CDR2 SQIVND (reference sequence). The CDR3 loop spans 15 amino acids. CDR3 sequence reads: CASSSLRGGRETQYF. The DNA for the CDR3 is TGTGCCAGTAGTTCGTTGCGGGGGGGCCGGGAGACCCAGTACTTC.

This clone showed up just once. The chain recombines TRBV11-2 with TRBJ2-3, with D possibly being TRBD2 (6 bases). CDR1 and CDR2 from the germline V gene are SGHAT and FQNNGV. The CDR3 is 16 residues long. V was trimmed by 4 bases and J by 0 bases, leaving 14 bases between them. In nucleotides, the CDR3 is TGTGCCAGCAGCTCGTGGTTAGCGGTTAGCACAGATACGCAGTATTTT. This translates into CASSSWLAVSTDTQYF.

This chain connects TRBV28 to TRBJ2-7, with D perhaps TRBD1 (5 bases). The V gene's germline CDR1 is MDHEN and CDR2 SYDVKM. The V end was cut by 3 bases, the J end by 2 bases, with 8 bases between. CDR3 length: 13 amino acids. In DNA form, the CDR3 reads TGTGCCAGCAGTTTTCGCAGGGCCTACGAGCAGTACTTC. Protein: CASSFRRAYEQYF.